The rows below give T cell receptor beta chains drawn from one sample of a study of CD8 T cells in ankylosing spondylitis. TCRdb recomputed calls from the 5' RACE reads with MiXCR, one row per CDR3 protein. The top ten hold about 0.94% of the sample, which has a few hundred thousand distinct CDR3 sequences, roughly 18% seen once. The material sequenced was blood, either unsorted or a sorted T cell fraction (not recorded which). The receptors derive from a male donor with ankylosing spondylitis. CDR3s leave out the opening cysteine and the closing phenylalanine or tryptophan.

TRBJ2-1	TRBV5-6	ASSLGYGGINEQF
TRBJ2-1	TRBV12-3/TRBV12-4	ASSFYNEQF
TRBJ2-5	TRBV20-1	SVRAGGAETQY
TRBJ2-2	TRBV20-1	SARRPSLHTGELF
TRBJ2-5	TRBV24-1	ATSEGGRSESETQY
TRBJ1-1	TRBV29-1	SVKGQMNTEAF
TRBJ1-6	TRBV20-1	SARAGGRGFSPLH
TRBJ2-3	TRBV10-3	AISESGQRDSY
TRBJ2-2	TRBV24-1	ATSEPERGTGELF
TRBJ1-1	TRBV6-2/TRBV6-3	ASSYKGREGAEAF
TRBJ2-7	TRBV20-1	SARGGSREQY
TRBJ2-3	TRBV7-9	ASSPGTGGTDTQY
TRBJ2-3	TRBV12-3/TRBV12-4	ASRSGPLAGGSSTDTQY
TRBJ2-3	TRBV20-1	SARDPSSGGPSTDTQY
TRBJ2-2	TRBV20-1	SARAGNTGELF
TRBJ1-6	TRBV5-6	ASSLKGTEYSPLH
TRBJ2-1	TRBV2	ASSEAGEQF
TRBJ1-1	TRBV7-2	ASRRDSFYTEAF